This T cell receptor (beta chain) stems from a study of blood T cell repertoires in COVID-19. Study overall: Samples taken during acute and convalescent COVID-19 were collected in the United States, Italy and Spain. In each case, the material was cDNA or gDNA derived from T cells, B-cell-depleted T cells, or PBMCs.

Original methodology: Estimation of nucleated cell counts relied on the amplification of reference gene primers. Produced via immunoSEQ multiplex PCR; TCRdb's table is partial and in-frame only. That table furnishes V, J and clone size, whereas the DNA furnished D and trimming. This repertoire shows 150,000 to 200,000 clones, around 85% found once; its top ten account for about a fifth. The V end was cut by 7 bases, the J end by 6 bases, with 24 bases between. The CDR3 loop spans 16 amino acids. Germline CDR1 LNHDA, CDR2 SQIVND (reference sequence). This clone was seen once. The V and J genes are TRBV19 and TRBJ1-1, with D possibly TRBD1 on 5 matching bases. The receptor was isolated from a man aged 70-80 years with active or convalescent COVID-19. Sequenced: peripheral blood. The DNA for the CDR3 is TGTGCCAGTATCCCAAGTGACAGAATACGCTTATCTGAAGCTTTCTTT. The encoded protein is CASIPSDRIRLSEAFF.